The TCR beta chain under discussion was sequenced for a study of blood T cell repertoires in COVID-19. On the study more broadly: Samples representing acute and convalescent COVID-19 were sourced from the United States, Italy and Spain. The analysed material was cDNA or gDNA that came from T cells, B-cell-depleted T cells, or PBMCs.

This clone was counted a single time. The V gene end was trimmed by 5 bases and the J gene end by 5 bases; junction bases not matched to a gene: 3. This CDR3 has 13 amino acids. Germline V gene lookup returns CDR1 SGHTA and CDR2 FQGNSA. Authors' data handling: Estimation of nucleated cell counts relied on the amplification of reference gene primers. Generated by immunoSEQ multiplex PCR, the TCRdb table keeps only in-frame clones and is missing some. V, J and clone size were drawn from that table, and D and trimming were deduced from the DNA. The sample carries about 93,000 clones, 75% to 90% recorded once.

The sequenced material came from peripheral blood. This chain links TRBV7-2 with TRBJ1-2; 9 nucleotides match TRBD1. The clonotype comes from a human donor with active COVID-19. The donor label of this sample is uncertain. The DNA for the CDR3 is TGTGCCAGCAGCCGGGACAGGGATTATGGCTACACCTTC. Translated: CASSRDRDYGYTF.